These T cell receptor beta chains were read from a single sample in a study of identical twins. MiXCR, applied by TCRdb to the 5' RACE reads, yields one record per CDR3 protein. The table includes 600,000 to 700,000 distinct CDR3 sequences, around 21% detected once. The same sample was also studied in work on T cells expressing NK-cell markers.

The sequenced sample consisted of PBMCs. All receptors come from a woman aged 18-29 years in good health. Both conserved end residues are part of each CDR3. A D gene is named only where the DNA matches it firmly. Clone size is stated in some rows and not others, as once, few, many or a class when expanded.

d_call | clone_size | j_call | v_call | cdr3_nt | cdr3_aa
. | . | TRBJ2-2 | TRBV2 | TGTGCCAGCAGTGTTTTCCCAAACACCGGGGAGCTGTTTTTT | CASSVFPNTGELFF
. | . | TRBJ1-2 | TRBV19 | TGTGCCAGTAGTTATTCAGACAGGTACTATGGCTACACCTTC | CASSYSDRYYGYTF
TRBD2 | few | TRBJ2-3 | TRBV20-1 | TGCAGTGCTAGAGGGGTAGGGACGGGAGGCCTCACAGATACGCAGTATTTT | CSARGVGTGGLTDTQYF
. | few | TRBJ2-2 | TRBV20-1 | TGCAGTGCCGCCCCATTGAACACCGGGGAGCTGTTTTTT | CSAAPLNTGELFF
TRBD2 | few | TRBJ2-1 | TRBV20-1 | TGCAGTGCAATCCCAGCGGGAGGTACGGACAATGAGCAGTTCTTC | CSAIPAGGTDNEQFF
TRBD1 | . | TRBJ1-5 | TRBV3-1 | TGTGCCAGGGGACAGGGACAAAATAGCAATCAGCCCCAGCATTTT | CARGQGQNSNQPQHF
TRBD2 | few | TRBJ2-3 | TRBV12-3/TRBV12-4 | TGTGCCAGCAGATGGGGGGGGAGCACAGATACGCAGTATTTT | CASRWGGSTDTQYF
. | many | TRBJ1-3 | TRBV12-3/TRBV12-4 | TGTGCCAGCAGTTTATATGGAAACACCATATATTTT | CASSLYGNTIYF
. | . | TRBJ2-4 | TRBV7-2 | TGTGCCAGCGTCGACATGGGAAGGGGGGACATTCAGTACTTC | CASVDMGRGDIQYF
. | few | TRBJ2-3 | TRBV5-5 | TGTGCCAGCAGCACTGGACCGGGTCGGGATACGCAGTATTTT | CASSTGPGRDTQYF
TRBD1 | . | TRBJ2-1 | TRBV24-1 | TGTGCCACCAGCCTAGGGGTCCGGGACAGCCCCTACAATGAGCAGTTCTTC | CATSLGVRDSPYNEQFF
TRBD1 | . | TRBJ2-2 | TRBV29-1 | TGCAGCGTACAGACAGGGAGGGAGCTGTTTTTT | CSVQTGRELFF
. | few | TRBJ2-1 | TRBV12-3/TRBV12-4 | TGTGCCAGCAGCACCCCCCTTCACGAGGGGAATGAGCAGTTCTTC | CASSTPLHEGNEQFF
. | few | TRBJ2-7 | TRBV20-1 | TGCAGTGCCGACGACCCTTCAAGCTCCTACGAGCAGTACTTC | CSADDPSSSYEQYF
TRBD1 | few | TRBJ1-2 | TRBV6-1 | TGTGCCAGCAGAAAACAGGGGGCCGGCCGCGATGGCTACACCTTC | CASRKQGAGRDGYTF
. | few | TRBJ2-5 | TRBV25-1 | TGTGCCAGCAGTGAGTGGGCCGACCTCCAAGAGACCCAGTACTTC | CASSEWADLQETQYF
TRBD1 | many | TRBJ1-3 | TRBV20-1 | TGCAGTGCCATTGGGACAGAAAACACCATATATTTT | CSAIGTENTIYF
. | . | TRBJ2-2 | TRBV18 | TGTGCCAGCTCACCTTATGAGGGTTCCGGGGAGCTGTTTTTT | CASSPYEGSGELFF
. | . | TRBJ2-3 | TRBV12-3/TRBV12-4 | TGTGCCAGCAGGGGCCCGGCTAGGGAGCAGTATTTT | CASRGPAREQYF
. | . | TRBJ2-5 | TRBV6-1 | TGTGCCAGCGTGATAAGGGTTCAAGAGACCCAGTACTTC | CASVIRVQETQYF
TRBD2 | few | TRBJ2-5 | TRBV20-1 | TGCAGTGCCGTCGGCGGGGGGCAAGAGACCCAGTACTTC | CSAVGGGQETQYF
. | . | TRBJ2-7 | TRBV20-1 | TGCAGTGCTAGAGGGTGGACGAGAGAGCAGTACTTC | CSARGWTREQYF
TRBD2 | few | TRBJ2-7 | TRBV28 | TGTGCCAGCAGCCTGAGCGGGGGGCCTCGCTCCTACGAGCAGTACTTC | CASSLSGGPRSYEQYF
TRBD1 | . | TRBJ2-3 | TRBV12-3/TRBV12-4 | TGTGCCAGCAGTATCGGACAGGGCGATACGCAGTATTTT | CASSIGQGDTQYF
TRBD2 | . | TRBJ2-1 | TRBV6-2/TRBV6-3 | TGTGCCAGCAGTCCCGGGCTAGCGGGAGGCCCGAAAGGTGAGCAGTTCTTC | CASSPGLAGGPKGEQFF
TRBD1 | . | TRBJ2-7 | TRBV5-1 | TGCGCCAGCGGCGGTGGGACAGGCACCTACGAGCAGTACTTC | CASGGGTGTYEQYF
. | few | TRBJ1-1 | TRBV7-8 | TGTGCCAGCATCGGACAGCCGAACACTGAAGCTTTCTTT | CASIGQPNTEAFF
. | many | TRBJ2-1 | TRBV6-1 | TGTGCCAGCACCTCAGACAGGCACAATGAGCAGTTCTTC | CASTSDRHNEQFF
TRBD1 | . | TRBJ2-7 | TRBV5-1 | TGCGCCAGCAGCTTCACAGGGGTAATCTACGAGCAGTACTTC | CASSFTGVIYEQYF
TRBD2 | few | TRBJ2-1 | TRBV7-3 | TGTGCCAGCAGCGTTCTAGCGGGGGCCGGGGATGAGCAGTTCTTC | CASSVLAGAGDEQFF
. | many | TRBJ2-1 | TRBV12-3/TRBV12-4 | TGTGCCAGCCAGCCTCGGGGGAGTCCCTACAATGAGCAGTTCTTC | CASQPRGSPYNEQFF
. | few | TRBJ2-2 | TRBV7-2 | TGTGCCAGCAGCTTTGGTGGGGCAAACACCGGGGAGCTGTTTTTT | CASSFGGANTGELFF
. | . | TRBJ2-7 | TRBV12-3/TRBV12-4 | TGTGCCAGCAGTTTTGCACTTATGGAGCAGTACTTC | CASSFALMEQYF
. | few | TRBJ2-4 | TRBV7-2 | TGTGCCAGCAGCATCCAGGGAATGCTAGCCAAAAACATTCAGTACTTC | CASSIQGMLAKNIQYF
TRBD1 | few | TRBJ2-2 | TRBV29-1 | TGCAGCGTTGAGGGGAGACAGGGTCCCCACACCGGGGAGCTGTTTTTT | CSVEGRQGPHTGELFF
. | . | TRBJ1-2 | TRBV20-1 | TGCAGTGCCGAAACACGACGGACCTATGGCTACACCTTC | CSAETRRTYGYTF
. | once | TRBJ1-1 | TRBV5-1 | TGCGCCAGCAGCCCAGGACCGGCGGGCACTGAAGCTTTCTTT | CASSPGPAGTEAFF
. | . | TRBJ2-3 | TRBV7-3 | TGTGCCAGCAGCCACCGGGCTTTAGATACGCAGTATTTT | CASSHRALDTQYF
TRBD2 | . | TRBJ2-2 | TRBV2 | TGTGCCAGCACCAAGACTAGCGGGATTGCCGGGGAGCTGTTTTTT | CASTKTSGIAGELFF
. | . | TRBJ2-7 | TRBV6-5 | TGTGCCAGCAGTGGGGCCTTCTACGAGCAGTACTTC | CASSGAFYEQYF
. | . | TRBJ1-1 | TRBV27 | TGTGCCAGCAGATATTATGGACTGATGGGCACTGAAGCTTTCTTT | CASRYYGLMGTEAFF
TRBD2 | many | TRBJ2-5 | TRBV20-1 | TGCAGTGCTACACTAGCGGGGGTCTGGACCCAGTACTTC | CSATLAGVWTQYF
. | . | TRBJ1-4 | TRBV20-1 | TGCAGTGCCGATAGTACCGAAAAACTGTTTTTT | CSADSTEKLFF
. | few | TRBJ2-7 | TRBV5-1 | TGCGCCAGCAGCTTGATCCACGGAGACAGACACTACGAGCAGTACTTC | CASSLIHGDRHYEQYF
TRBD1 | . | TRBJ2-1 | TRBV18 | TGTGCCAGCTCATGGACAGGCGAGGACAGCCATGAGCAGTTCTTC | CASSWTGEDSHEQFF
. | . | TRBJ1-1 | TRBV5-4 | TGTGCCAGCAGCTTGGACACACAAAGGGGGTTCTTT | CASSLDTQRGFF
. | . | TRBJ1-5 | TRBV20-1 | TGCAGTGCTAGCGGGGCCTATCAGCCCCAGCATTTT | CSASGAYQPQHF
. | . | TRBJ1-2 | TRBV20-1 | TGCAGTGCTAGAGAGAGAGATTTGACAGAGCGTGGCTACACCTTC | CSARERDLTERGYTF
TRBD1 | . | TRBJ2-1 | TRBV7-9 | TGTGCCAGCAGCTGGCGTGAGGGGGCGGACGATGAGCAGTTCTTC | CASSWREGADDEQFF
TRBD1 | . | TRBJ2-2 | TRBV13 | TGTGCCAGCAGCTTAGCACAGGGGGCCGGCGGGGAGCTGTTTTTT | CASSLAQGAGGELFF
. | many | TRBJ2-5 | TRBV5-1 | TGCGCCAGCAGGCAGCAAGAGACCCAGTACTTC | CASRQQETQYF
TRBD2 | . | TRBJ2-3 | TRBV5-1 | TGCGCCAGCAGCTTAAGAGCGGGGGGTCTTAGCACAGATACGCAGTATTTT | CASSLRAGGLSTDTQYF
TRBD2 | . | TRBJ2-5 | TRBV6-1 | TGTGCCAGCAGAGAACTAGCGGGGGGGCTGGGGACCCAGTACTTC | CASRELAGGLGTQYF
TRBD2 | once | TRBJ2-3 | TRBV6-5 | TGTGCCAGCAGTTACTCGAATGGTGGCGGGGGGGGCACAGATACGCAGTATTTT | CASSYSNGGGGGTDTQYF
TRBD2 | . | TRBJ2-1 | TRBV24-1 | TGTGCCACCAGTGAGACTAGCGGGGGATTAAATGAGCAGTTCTTC | CATSETSGGLNEQFF
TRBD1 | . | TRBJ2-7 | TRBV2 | TGTGCCAGCGACAGGGATTACGAGCAGTACTTC | CASDRDYEQYF
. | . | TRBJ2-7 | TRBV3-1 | TGTGCCAGCAGCCAAGATTGGAGGGACTACGAGCAGTACTTC | CASSQDWRDYEQYF